These 27 T cell receptor beta chains came from one sample sequenced in a study of OX40 agonist ivuxolimab in advanced cancers. Sequencing used immunoSEQ multiplex PCR; TCRdb keeps in-frame clones, though not all of them. This sample yields some 60,000 clones, of which roughly 89% are seen a single time; 11% to 15% belongs to the top ten. Sample: CD4+ or CD8+ T cells sorted from blood, taken in a trial of the OX40 agonist ivuxolimab. Receptor source: an adult with an advanced solid tumor such as melanoma, head and neck, liver or kidney cancer.

The rearrangement joins TRBV7-9 to TRBJ2-1, with D perhaps TRBD2 (6 bases). With 5 bases removed from V and 12 bases from J, the gap between germline ends came to 14 bases. The CDR3 is 12 residues long. Germline-derived CDR1 and CDR2 are SEHNR and FQNEAQ (reference sequence). CDR3 sequence reads: CASSPTAGTQFF. CDR3 DNA: TGTGCCAGCAGCCCGACCGCGGGGACGCAGTTCTTC. Together with reference TRBV7-9 and TRBJ2-1, the CDR3 gives the full variable domain: DTGVSQNPRHKITKRGQNVTFRCDPISEHNRLYWYRQTLGQGPEFLTYFQNEAQLEKSRLLSDRFSAERPKGSFSTLEIQRTEQGDSAMYLCASSPTAGTQFFGPGTRLTVL.

V usage is TRBV28 and J usage is TRBJ1-1, with a possible D match to TRBD1 (6 bases). CDR1 and CDR2 (germline): MDHEN, SYDVKM. Between the trimmed V and J ends, which lost 4 bases and 0 bases, there was a span of 15 bases. The CDR3 loop spans 16 amino acids. In nucleotides, the CDR3 is TGTGCCAGCAGTTCCAACAGGGTGAGCATGAACACTGAAGCTTTCTTT. Its translation: CASSSNRVSMNTEAFF.

The chain employs TRBV29-1 and TRBJ2-5; 7 bases line up with TRBD2. This CDR3 has 14 amino acids. The germline CDR1 and CDR2 sequences are SQVTM and ANQGSEA. V gave up 7 bases and J gave up 3 bases; unmatched junction bases: 11. As DNA, the CDR3 is TGCAGCGGGGGGTTCGGGACTAAAAAAGAGACCCAGTACTTC. Translating gives CSGGFGTKKETQYF.

The rearrangement joins TRBV30 to TRBJ1-1; TRBD1 might be the D (5 bases). The CDR3 runs 12 residues. V was cut by 4 bases and J by 5 bases, with 11 bases left in between. Germline V gene lookup returns CDR1 GTSNPN and CDR2 SVGIG (reference sequence). CDR3 amino acids: CAWTGSSTEAFF. In DNA form, the CDR3 reads TGTGCCTGGACAGGGAGTAGTACTGAAGCTTTCTTT.

V gene TRBV7-3 combines with J gene TRBJ2-1; D is perhaps TRBD2 (6 bases). CDR1 SGHTA and CDR2 FQGTGA come from the germline V gene. The CDR3 length is 16 residues. V was trimmed by 1 base and J by 0 bases, leaving 10 bases between them. CDR3 region: CASSLRGLFSYNEQFF. CDR3 in DNA: TGTGCCAGCAGCTTAAGGGGACTGTTCTCCTACAATGAGCAGTTCTTC.

The chain has TRBV11-2 and TRBJ2-7; 8 positions agree with TRBD2. The trim removed 7 bases at V and 5 bases at J, leaving 13 bases unmatched. The CDR3 loop spans 15 amino acids. Germline CDR1 is SGHAT and CDR2 is FQNNGV. CDR3 in amino acids: CASTATSAQAHEQYF. CDR3 sequence (DNA): TGTGCCAGCACGGCGACTAGCGCACAAGCCCACGAGCAGTACTTC.

The CDR3, as DNA: TGCGCCAGCAGCTTGGCGCCGGCCGGACCCGGGACCCCCTACAATGAGCAGTTCTTC. Amino acids: CASSLAPAGPGTPYNEQFF. The chain employs TRBV5-1 and TRBJ2-1; D possibly uses TRBD1 or TRBD2 (5 bases each). Germline values: CDR1 SGHRS, CDR2 YFSETQ. The CDR3 runs 19 residues. The V and J ends lost 0 bases and 2 bases respectively, with 21 bases between them.

The genes are TRBV7-8 and TRBJ2-7; 7 bases agree with TRBD2. In germline, CDR1 is SGHVS, CDR2 FQNEAQ. The CDR3 has 14 amino acids. Unmatched junction bases numbered 4, after V lost 5 bases and J lost 0 bases. The DNA of the CDR3 is TGTGCCAGCAGCCGAACTAGCGCCTCCTACGAGCAGTACTTC. This translates into CASSRTSASYEQYF.

The rearrangement uses TRBV7-2 and TRBJ2-5; D call uncertain. V lost 1 base, J lost 4 bases, and 16 bases lay in between. Germline CDR1 is SGHTA and CDR2 is FQGNSA. This CDR3 comprises 16 residues. The CDR3 DNA reads TGTGCCAGCAGCTTAGGAAGGGTATCTTTTAGAGAGACCCAGTACTTC. It translates to CASSLGRVSFRETQYF.

The V gene is TRBV29-1, the J gene TRBJ2-5; the match to TRBD1 covers 7 bases. V trimming: 6 bases; J trimming: 3 bases; junction bases outside the gene matches: 7. CDR3 length: 13 residues. Germline V lookup: CDR1 SQVTM, CDR2 ANQGSEA. CDR3 sequence reads: CSVDDRDEETQYF. The CDR3 DNA is TGCAGCGTCGATGACAGGGATGAAGAGACCCAGTACTTC.

The J gene is TRBJ1-5, the V gene TRBV4-2, with D possibly TRBD1 on 6 matching bases. CDR1 LGHNA and CDR2 YNFKEQ come from the germline V gene. The CDR3 runs 15 residues. V was trimmed by 0 bases and J by 8 bases, leaving 14 bases between them. The CDR3 DNA is TGTGCCAGCAGCCAAGAACAGGGTACAGCGAAGCCCCAGCATTTT. Amino acid sequence: CASSQEQGTAKPQHF.

This chain joins TRBV10-3 and TRBJ2-3; 9 bases line up with TRBD2. Looked up from germline, CDR1 is ENHRY and CDR2 is SYGVKD. The CDR3 is made up of 16 amino acids. Trimming at V came to 0 bases and at J to 5 bases, leaving 6 bases not matched to a gene. The CDR3, as DNA: TGTGCCATCAGTGAGTCGACGACTAGCGGCAGAGATACGCAGTATTTT. Its protein is CAISESTTSGRDTQYF.

The V call is TRBV2, the J call TRBJ2-1; possibly TRBD2 for D (6 bases). CDR1 is SNHLY and CDR2 is FYNNEI in the germline V gene. V was clipped by 9 bases and J by 1 base, with 13 bases between them. This CDR3 spans 14 amino acids. Written as DNA, the CDR3 is TGTGCCAGTAAGGGGACTCAGTCCTACAATGAGCAGTTCTTC. Residues: CASKGTQSYNEQFF.

The V and J genes are TRBV5-1 and TRBJ2-5, with a possible D match to TRBD2 (6 bases). The ends were cut back, 0 bases at V and 4 bases at J, with 16 bases in the middle. Germline CDR1 SGHRS, CDR2 YFSETQ. The CDR3 sequence is 16 residues long. CDR3 coding DNA: TGCGCCAGCAGCTTGGCGACGGGGGAAGGGGTAGAGACCCAGTACTTC. Its protein is CASSLATGEGVETQYF.

This chain uses TRBV5-6 with TRBJ2-2; 9 bases match TRBD2. Germline trimming cut 1 base from V and 5 bases from J; bases unmatched to any gene: 6. Germline CDR1 is SGHDT and CDR2 is YYEEEE. The CDR3 is made up of 16 amino acids. Here the CDR3 DNA reads TGTGCCAGCAGCTTGAGGAAAGCGGGAGGAACCGGGGAGCTGTTTTTT. Encoded protein: CASSLRKAGGTGELFF.

The V call is TRBV19, the J call TRBJ2-7; 15 bases map to TRBD2. CDR3 size: 17 residues. Germline loops: CDR1 LNHDA, CDR2 SQIVND (reference sequence). The V and J ends lost 6 bases and 2 bases, in that order; junction bases with no gene match: 8. The CDR3, as DNA: TGTGCCAGTAGCCGAGGACTAGCGGGAGGGCTAGCCTACGAGCAGTACTTC. Translated: CASSRGLAGGLAYEQYF.

V is TRBV7-2 and J is TRBJ2-5; 9 positions match TRBD2. The germline gives CDR1 SGHTA, CDR2 FQGNSA. Trimming cost V 1 base and J 9 bases; bases outside gene matches: 6. This CDR3 has 14 residues. CDR3 protein: CASSLVAGGYAQYF. The CDR3 DNA is TGTGCCAGCAGCTTAGTTGCGGGAGGGTATGCCCAGTACTTC. The full variable domain, rest sourced from reference TRBV7-2 and TRBJ2-5, is GAGVSQSPSNKVTEKGKDVELRCDPISGHTALYWYRQSLGQGLEFLIYFQGNSAPDKSGLPSDRFSAERTGGSVSTLTIQRTQQEDSAVYLCASSLVAGGYAQYFGPGTRLLVL.

This clone was seen a few times. The chain is built from TRBV6-5 and TRBJ1-5; D not certain. V was trimmed by 6 bases and J by 3 bases, leaving 9 bases between them. The CDR3 is 13 amino acids. Germline CDR1 MNHEY, CDR2 SVGAGI. The CDR3 reads CASRMDPNQPQHF. CDR3 DNA: TGTGCCAGCAGAATGGACCCCAATCAGCCCCAGCATTTT.

The rearrangement links TRBV5-1 to TRBJ2-5; 7 bases fit TRBD1. This CDR3 is 16 amino acids long. Germline lookup yields CDR1 SGHRS and CDR2 YFSETQ. V shed 3 bases, J shed 0 bases, and the junction held 8 bases outside the gene matches. Here the CDR3 reads CASSSEGQPYQETQYF. The CDR3 region has the DNA TGCGCCAGCAGCTCCGAGGGACAGCCATACCAAGAGACCCAGTACTTC.

The CDR3 DNA sequence: TGCGCCAGCAGCTTGGCTGGTAGCGGGACTGGCAGTGAGCAGTTCTTC. This codes for CASSLAGSGTGSEQFF. The gene calls are TRBV5-1 and TRBJ2-1; 8 positions match TRBD2. This CDR3 is built from 16 residues. Germline lookup yields CDR1 SGHRS and CDR2 YFSETQ. V trimming: 0 bases; J trimming: 9 bases; junction bases outside the gene matches: 11.

The CDR3 DNA sequence: TGCAGCGTTTTCCCGTCCTACGAGCAGTACTTC. Translated, it gives CSVFPSYEQYF. J is TRBJ2-7 and V is TRBV29-1, with unresolved D. Trimming stripped 5 bases from V and 1 base from J, with 6 bases between. Germline values: CDR1 SQVTM, CDR2 ANQGSEA. The CDR3 covers 11 residues.

This chain connects TRBV7-2 to TRBJ2-1, with unresolved D. The CDR3 is 13 residues long. Germline CDR1 is SGHTA and CDR2 is FQGNSA. V lost 2 bases to trimming and J lost 8 bases, with 10 bases between them. The CDR3 sequence: CASSLIRRDEQFF. The DNA of the CDR3 is TGTGCCAGCAGCTTAATCCGCCGCGATGAGCAGTTCTTC.

This clone was counted once. This rearrangement joins TRBV2 to TRBJ2-2, with TRBD2 matching over 7 bases. The CDR3 has 14 amino acids. Trimming at V came to 6 bases and at J to 6 bases, leaving 7 bases not matched to a gene. Germline-derived CDR1 and CDR2 are SNHLY and FYNNEI. CDR3 in amino acids: CASSRGEGSGELFF. The CDR3 DNA follows: TGTGCCAGCAGCCGGGGGGAGGGTTCCGGGGAGCTGTTTTTT.

V gene TRBV18 combines with J gene TRBJ2-1; 9 bases match TRBD1. With 5 bases clipped from V and 6 bases from J, the junction kept 5 bases outside the gene matches. The germline gives CDR1 KGHSH, CDR2 LQKENI. The CDR3 runs 14 residues. CDR3 DNA sequence: TGTGCCAGCTCAGCGGGACAGGGAGGCAATGAGCAGTTCTTC. The encoded protein is CASSAGQGGNEQFF.

This chain links TRBV5-1 with TRBJ2-7, with 8 nucleotides matching TRBD1. The germline V gene encodes CDR1 SGHRS and CDR2 YFSETQ. The CDR3 sequence is 16 residues long. Trimming took 4 bases from V and 3 from J; bases not matched to a gene: 12. The CDR3 region has the DNA TGCGCCAGCAGCCCGTCTGCTGGACAGGGCTTCTACGAGCAGTACTTC. Residues: CASSPSAGQGFYEQYF.

Here the CDR3 reads CASSQAPLAGGPYNEQFF. DNA of the CDR3: TGCGCCAGCAGCCAAGCACCACTAGCGGGAGGGCCCTACAATGAGCAGTTCTTC. The V gene is TRBV4-1, the J gene TRBJ2-1; 13 bases are a match to TRBD2. CDR3 length: 18 amino acids. Germline V gives CDR1 MGHRA, CDR2 YSYEKL. After removal of 1 base from V and 2 bases from J, the junction contained 5 bases not matched to a gene.

This clone occurred a few times. J is TRBJ2-2 and V is TRBV18; a possible D gene is TRBD2 (6 bases). The CDR3 runs 14 residues. In germline, CDR1 is KGHSH, CDR2 LQKENI. The ends were cut back, 6 bases at V and 5 bases at J, with 13 bases in the middle. CDR3 sequence reads: CASSAGPITGELFF. The CDR3 DNA reads TGTGCCAGCTCCGCGGGACCAATTACCGGGGAGCTGTTTTTT. Drawing the rest from reference TRBV18 and TRBJ2-2, the complete variable domain is NAGVMQNPRHLVRRRGQEARLRCSPMKGHSHVYWYRQLPEEGLKFMVYLQKENIIDESGMPKERFSAEFPKEGPSILRIQQVVRGDSAAYFCASSAGPITGELFFGEGSRLTVL.